This TCR beta chain was recovered during a study of Graves' ophthalmopathy and Graves' hyperthyroidism. The study's findings and limits: This model predicted ophthalmopathy progression (sensitivity 65% to 71%, specificity around 72%).

From RNA, the CDR3 regions of TCR beta chains were amplified and sequenced. The authors performed first-round RT-PCR with HTBI primers and then a second-round multiplex PCR. TCRdb independently ran MiXCR on the multiplex PCR reads; one entry per CDR3 protein. The sample lists about 740,000 distinct CDR3 sequences, approximately 40% occurring once. Concerning this clonotype: The antigen remains undetermined.

This CDR3 has 15 residues. From germline, CDR1 is MNHEY and CDR2 SVGAGI. Trimming shortened V by 6 bases and J by 5 bases, and 19 bases separated the two germline ends. 10 ml of fresh blood yielded the PBMCs by density gradient. Sequencing used peripheral blood. This rearrangement joins TRBV6-5 to TRBJ2-5; a weak D match, TRBD2 (5 bases). This receptor was identified in an adult man with Graves' ophthalmopathy. The CDR3, as DNA: TGTGCCAGCAGCCAAGAACCGGGGAGCGAGGAGACCCAGTACTTC. Amino acids: CASSQEPGSEETQYF.